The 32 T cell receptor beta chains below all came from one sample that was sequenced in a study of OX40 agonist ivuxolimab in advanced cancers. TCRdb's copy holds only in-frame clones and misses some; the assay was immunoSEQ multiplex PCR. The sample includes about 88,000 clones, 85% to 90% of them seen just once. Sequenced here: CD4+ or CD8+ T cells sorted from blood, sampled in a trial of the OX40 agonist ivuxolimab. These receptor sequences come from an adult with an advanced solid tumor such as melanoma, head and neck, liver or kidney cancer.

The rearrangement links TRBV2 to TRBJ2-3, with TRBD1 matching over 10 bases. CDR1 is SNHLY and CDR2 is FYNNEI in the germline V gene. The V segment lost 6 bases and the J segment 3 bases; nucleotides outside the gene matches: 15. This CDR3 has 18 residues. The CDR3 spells CASSQRQGALGGTDTQYF. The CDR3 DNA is TGTGCCAGCAGCCAAAGACAGGGGGCGCTTGGCGGGACAGATACGCAGTATTTT.

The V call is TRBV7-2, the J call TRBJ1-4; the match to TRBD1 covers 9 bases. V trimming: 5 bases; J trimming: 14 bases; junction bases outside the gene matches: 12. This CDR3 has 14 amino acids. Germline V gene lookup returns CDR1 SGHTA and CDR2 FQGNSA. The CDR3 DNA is TGTGCCAGCAGCGCCGGGACAGGGCGACCTAGCCTGTTTTTT. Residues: CASSAGTGRPSLFF. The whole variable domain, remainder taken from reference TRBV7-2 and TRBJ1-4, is GAGVSQSPSNKVTEKGKDVELRCDPISGHTALYWYRQSLGQGLEFLIYFQGNSAPDKSGLPSDRFSAERTGGSVSTLTIQRTQQEDSAVYLCASSAGTGRPSLFFGSGTQLSVL.

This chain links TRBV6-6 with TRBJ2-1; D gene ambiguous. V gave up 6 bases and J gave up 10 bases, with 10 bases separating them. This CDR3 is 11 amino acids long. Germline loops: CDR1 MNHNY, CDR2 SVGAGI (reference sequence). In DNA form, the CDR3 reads TGTGCCAGCAGCCGAGTGGGGGAGCAGTTCTTC. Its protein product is CASSRVGEQFF.

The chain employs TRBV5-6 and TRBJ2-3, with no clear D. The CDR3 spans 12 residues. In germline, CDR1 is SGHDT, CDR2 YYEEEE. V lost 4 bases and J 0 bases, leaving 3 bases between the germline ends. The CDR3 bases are TGTGCCAGCAGCAGAAGCACAGATACGCAGTATTTT. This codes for CASSRSTDTQYF.

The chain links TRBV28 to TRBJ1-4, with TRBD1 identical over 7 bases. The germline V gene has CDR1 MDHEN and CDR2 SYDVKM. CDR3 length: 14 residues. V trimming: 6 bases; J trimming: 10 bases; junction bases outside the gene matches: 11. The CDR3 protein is CASSPGDSVGKLFF. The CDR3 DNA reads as TGTGCCAGCAGCCCCGGGGACAGCGTTGGAAAACTGTTTTTT.

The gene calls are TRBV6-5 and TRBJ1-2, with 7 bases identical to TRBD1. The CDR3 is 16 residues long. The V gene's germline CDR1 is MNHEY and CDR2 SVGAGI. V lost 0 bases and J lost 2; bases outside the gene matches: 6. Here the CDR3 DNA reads TGTGCCAGCAGTTACTCGAAGAGAGGGGGCAACTATGGCTACACCTTC. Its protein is CASSYSKRGGNYGYTF.

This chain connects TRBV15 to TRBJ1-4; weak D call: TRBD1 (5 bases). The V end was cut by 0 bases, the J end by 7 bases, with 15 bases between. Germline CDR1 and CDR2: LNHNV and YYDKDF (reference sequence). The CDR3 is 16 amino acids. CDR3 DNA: TGTGCCACCAGCAGAGATGGGCCAGACGGGGGTGAAAAACTGTTTTTT. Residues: CATSRDGPDGGEKLFF.

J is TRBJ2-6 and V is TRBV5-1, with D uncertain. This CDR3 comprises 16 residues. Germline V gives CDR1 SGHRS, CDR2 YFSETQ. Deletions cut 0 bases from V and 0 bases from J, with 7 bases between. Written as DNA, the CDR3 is TGCGCCAGCAGCTTGGACCGTCGCTCTGGGGCCAACGTCCTGACTTTC. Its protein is CASSLDRRSGANVLTF.

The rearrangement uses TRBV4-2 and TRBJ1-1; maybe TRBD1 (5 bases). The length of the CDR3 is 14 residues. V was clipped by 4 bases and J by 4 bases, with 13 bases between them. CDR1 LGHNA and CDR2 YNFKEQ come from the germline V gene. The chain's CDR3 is CASSLGDRGTEAFF. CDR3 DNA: TGTGCCAGCAGCCTGGGAGATAGGGGCACTGAAGCTTTCTTT.

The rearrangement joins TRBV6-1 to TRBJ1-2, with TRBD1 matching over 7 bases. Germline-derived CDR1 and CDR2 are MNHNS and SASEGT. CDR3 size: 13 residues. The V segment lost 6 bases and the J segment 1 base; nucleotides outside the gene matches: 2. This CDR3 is CASRGTVNYGYTF. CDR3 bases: TGTGCCAGCAGAGGGACAGTTAACTATGGCTACACCTTC.

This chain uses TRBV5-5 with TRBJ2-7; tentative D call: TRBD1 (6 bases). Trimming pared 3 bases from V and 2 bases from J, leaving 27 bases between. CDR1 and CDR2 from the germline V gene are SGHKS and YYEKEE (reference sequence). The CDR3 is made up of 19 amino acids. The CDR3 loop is CASSSPYLPGQTETYEQYV. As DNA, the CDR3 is TGTGCCAGCAGCTCGCCATATTTACCCGGACAGACTGAAACCTACGAGCAGTACGTC.

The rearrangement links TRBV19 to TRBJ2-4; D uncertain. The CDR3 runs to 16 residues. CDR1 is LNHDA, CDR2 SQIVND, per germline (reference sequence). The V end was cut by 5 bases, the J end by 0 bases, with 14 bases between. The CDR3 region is CASSVTANLAKNIQYF. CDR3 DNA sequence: TGTGCCAGTAGTGTCACAGCTAACCTAGCCAAAAACATTCAGTACTTC.

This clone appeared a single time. The CDR3 region has the DNA TGTGCCAGCTCACCCGGACTAGCGGGGGGGGGAAACATTCAGTACTTC. Its protein is CASSPGLAGGGNIQYF. This chain uses TRBV18 with TRBJ2-4; 15 bases match TRBD2. CDR1 KGHSH and CDR2 LQKENI come from the germline V gene. The trim removed 3 bases at V and 6 bases at J, leaving 3 bases unmatched. The CDR3 is 16 amino acids.

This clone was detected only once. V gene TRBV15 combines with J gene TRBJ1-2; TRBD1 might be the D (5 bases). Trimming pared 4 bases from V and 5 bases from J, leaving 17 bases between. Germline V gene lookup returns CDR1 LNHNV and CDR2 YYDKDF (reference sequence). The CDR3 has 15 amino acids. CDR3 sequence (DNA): TGTGCCACCAGCATGGGGCTAGGGGATTCGTATGGCTACACCTTC. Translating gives CATSMGLGDSYGYTF.

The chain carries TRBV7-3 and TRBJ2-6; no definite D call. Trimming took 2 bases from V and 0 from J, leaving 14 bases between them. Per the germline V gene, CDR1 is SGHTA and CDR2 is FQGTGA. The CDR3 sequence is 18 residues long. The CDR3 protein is CASSLLGPALSGANVLTF. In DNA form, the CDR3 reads TGTGCCAGCAGCTTATTGGGTCCAGCCCTCTCTGGGGCCAACGTCCTGACTTTC. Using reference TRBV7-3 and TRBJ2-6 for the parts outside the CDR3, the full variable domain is GAGVSQTPSNKVTEKGKYVELRCDPISGHTALYWYRQSLGQGPEFLIYFQGTGAADDSGLPNDRFFAVRPEGSVSTLKIQRTERGDSAVYLCASSLLGPALSGANVLTFGAGSRLTVL.

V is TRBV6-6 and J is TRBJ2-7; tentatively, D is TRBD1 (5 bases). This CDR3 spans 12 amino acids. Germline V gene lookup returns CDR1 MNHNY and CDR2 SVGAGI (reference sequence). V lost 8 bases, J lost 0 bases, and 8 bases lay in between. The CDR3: CASAGNSYEQYV. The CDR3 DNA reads TGTGCCAGCGCAGGGAACTCCTACGAGCAGTACGTC.

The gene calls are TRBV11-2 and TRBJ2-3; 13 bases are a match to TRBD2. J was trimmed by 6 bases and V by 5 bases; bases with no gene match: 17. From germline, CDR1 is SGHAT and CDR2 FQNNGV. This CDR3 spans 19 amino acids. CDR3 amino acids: CASSPARGLAGLSRDTQYF. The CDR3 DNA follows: TGTGCCAGCAGCCCCGCGCGGGGACTAGCGGGGTTATCCCGGGATACGCAGTATTTT.

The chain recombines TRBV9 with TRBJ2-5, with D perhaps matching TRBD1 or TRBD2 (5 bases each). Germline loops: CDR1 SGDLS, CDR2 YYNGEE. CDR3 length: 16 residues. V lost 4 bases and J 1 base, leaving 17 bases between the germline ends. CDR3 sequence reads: CASSFYPGRSQETQYF. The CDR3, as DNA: TGTGCCAGCAGCTTCTACCCGGGACGGAGCCAAGAGACCCAGTACTTC.

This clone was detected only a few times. DNA for the CDR3: TGCGCCAGCAGCTTGGACCGGATCAAGTTTCTCTACAATGAGCAGTTCTTC. As protein: CASSLDRIKFLYNEQFF. V and J are TRBV5-1 and TRBJ2-1; D unresolved. In germline, CDR1 is SGHRS, CDR2 YFSETQ. The CDR3 is made up of 17 amino acids. V dropped 0 bases and J dropped 3 bases, with 16 bases sitting between them.

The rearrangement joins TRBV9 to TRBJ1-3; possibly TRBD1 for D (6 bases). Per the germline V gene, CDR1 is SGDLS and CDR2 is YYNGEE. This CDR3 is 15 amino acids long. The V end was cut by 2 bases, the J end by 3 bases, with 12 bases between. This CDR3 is CASSVAPQGGNTIYF. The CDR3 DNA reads TGTGCCAGCAGCGTTGCCCCACAGGGTGGAAACACCATATATTTT.

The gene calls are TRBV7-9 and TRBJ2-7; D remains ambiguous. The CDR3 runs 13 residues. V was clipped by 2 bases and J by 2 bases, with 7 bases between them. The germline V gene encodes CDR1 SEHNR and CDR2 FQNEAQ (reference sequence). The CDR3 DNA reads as TGTGCCAGCAGCTTAAACTTCCCCTACGAGCAGTACTTC. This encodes CASSLNFPYEQYF.

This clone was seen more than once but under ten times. CDR3 DNA: TGTGCCAGCAGTCAGGGACAGGGAATGTACGAGCAGTACTTC. Its translation: CASSQGQGMYEQYF. The genes are TRBV2 and TRBJ2-7; 9 nucleotides agree with TRBD1. The CDR3 consists of 14 residues. Trimming cost V 5 bases and J 4 bases; bases outside gene matches: 6. The V gene's germline CDR1 is SNHLY and CDR2 FYNNEI.

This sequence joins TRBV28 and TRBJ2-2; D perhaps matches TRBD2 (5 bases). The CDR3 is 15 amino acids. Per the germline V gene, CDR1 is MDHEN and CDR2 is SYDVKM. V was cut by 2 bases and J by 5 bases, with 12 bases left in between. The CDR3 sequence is CASSLRDLGTGELFF. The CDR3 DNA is TGTGCCAGCAGTTTACGGGATCTCGGTACCGGGGAGCTGTTTTTT.

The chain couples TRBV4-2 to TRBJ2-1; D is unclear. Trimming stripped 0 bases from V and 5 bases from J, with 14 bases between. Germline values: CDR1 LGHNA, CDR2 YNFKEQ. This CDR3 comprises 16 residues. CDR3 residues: CASSQETTQYHNEQFF. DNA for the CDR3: TGTGCCAGCAGCCAAGAGACCACCCAATACCACAATGAGCAGTTCTTC.

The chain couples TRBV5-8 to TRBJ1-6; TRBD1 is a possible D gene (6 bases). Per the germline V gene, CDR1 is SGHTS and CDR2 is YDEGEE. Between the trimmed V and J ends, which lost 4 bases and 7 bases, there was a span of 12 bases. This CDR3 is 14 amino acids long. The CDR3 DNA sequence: TGTGCCAGCAGCCCGGGACACCGGAATTCACCCCTCCACTTT. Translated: CASSPGHRNSPLHF. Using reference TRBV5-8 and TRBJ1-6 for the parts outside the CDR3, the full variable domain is EAGVTQSPTHLIKTRGQQATLRCSPISGHTSVYWYQQALGLGLQFLLWYDEGEERNRGNFPPRFSGRQFPNYSSELNVNALELEDSALYLCASSPGHRNSPLHFGNGTRLTVT.

The CDR3 DNA follows: TGTGCCAGCAGCTTAAGCGGTAGCACAGATACGCAGTATTTT. Translation gives CASSLSGSTDTQYF. This chain links TRBV7-8 with TRBJ2-3; TRBD2 is a possible D gene (5 bases). CDR1 and CDR2 (germline): SGHVS, FQNEAQ. CDR3 size: 14 residues. Trimming cost V 2 bases and J 0 bases, with 6 bases left between them.

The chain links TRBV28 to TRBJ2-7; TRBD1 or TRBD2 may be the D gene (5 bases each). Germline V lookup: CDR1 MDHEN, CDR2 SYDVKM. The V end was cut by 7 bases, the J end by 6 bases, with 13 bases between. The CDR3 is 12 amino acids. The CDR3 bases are TGTGCCAGCATCGGGGCCCTGGGCGAGCAGTACTTC. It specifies CASIGALGEQYF.

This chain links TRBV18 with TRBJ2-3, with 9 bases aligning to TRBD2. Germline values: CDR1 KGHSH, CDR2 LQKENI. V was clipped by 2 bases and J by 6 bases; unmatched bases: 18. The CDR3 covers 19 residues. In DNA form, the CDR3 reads TGTGCCAGCTCACCATCAACGGGGAGTAGCGGGAGTTTATCGGATACGCAGTATTTT. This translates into CASSPSTGSSGSLSDTQYF.

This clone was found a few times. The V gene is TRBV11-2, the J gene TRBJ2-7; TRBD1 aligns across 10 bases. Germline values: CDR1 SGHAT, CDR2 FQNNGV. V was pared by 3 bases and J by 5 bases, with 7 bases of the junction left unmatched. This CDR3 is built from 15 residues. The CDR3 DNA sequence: TGTGCCAGCAGCTTCACCGGGACAGGGGCGCACGAGCAGTACTTC. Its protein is CASSFTGTGAHEQYF.

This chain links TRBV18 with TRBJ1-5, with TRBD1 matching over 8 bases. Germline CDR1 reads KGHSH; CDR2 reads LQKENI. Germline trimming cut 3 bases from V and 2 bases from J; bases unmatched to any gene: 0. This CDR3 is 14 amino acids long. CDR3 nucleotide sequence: TGTGCCAGCTCACCGGGACAGGGCAATCAGCCCCAGCATTTT. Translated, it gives CASSPGQGNQPQHF.

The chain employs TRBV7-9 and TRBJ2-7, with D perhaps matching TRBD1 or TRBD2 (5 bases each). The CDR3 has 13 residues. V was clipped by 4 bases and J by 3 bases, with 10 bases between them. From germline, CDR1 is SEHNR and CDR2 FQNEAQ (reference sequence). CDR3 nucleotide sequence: TGTGCCAGCAGCTCGGGACGGATCTACGAGCAGTACTTC. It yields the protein CASSSGRIYEQYF.

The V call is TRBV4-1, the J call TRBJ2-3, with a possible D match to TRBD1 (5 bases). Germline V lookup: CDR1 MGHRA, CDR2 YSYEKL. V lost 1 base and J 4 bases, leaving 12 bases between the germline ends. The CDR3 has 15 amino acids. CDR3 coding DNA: TGCGCCAGCAGCCAAGCCCCCCTAGGGGCAGATACGCAGTATTTT. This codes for CASSQAPLGADTQYF.